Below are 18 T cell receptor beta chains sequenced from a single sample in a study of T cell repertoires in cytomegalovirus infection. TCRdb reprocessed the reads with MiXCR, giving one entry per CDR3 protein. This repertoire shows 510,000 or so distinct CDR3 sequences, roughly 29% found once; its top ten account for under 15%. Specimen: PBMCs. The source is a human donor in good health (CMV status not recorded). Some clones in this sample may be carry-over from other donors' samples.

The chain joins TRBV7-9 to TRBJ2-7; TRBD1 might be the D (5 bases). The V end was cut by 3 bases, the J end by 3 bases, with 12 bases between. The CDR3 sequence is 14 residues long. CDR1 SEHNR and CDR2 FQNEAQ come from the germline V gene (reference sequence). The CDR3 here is CASSFSAGNYEQYV. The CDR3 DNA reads TGTGCCAGCAGCTTTTCGGCAGGGAACTACGAGCAGTACGTC.

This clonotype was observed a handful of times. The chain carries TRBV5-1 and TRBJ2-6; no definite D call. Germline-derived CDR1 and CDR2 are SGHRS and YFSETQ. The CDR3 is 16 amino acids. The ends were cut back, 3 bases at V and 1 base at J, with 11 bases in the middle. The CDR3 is CASSWAKRSGANVLTF. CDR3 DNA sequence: TGCGCCAGCAGCTGGGCGAAGAGGTCTGGGGCCAACGTCCTGACTTTC.

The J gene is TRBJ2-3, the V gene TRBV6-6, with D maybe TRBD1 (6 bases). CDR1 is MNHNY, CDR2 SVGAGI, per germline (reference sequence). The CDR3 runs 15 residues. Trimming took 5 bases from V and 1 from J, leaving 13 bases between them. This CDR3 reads CASSGQKGGTDTQYF. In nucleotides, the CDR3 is TGTGCCAGCAGTGGCCAGAAGGGGGGCACAGATACGCAGTATTTT.

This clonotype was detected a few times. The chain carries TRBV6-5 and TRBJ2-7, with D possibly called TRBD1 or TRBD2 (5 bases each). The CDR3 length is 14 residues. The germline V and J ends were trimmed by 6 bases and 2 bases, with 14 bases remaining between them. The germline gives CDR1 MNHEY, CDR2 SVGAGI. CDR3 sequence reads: CASRTGDLPYEQYF. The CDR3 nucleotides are TGTGCCAGCAGGACCGGGGACCTCCCCTACGAGCAGTACTTC.

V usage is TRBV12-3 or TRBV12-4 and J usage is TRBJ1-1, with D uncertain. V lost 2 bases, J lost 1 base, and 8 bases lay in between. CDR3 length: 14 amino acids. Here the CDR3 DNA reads TGTGCCAGCAGTTTATCGGCTCGGAACACTGAAGCTTTCTTT. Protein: CASSLSARNTEAFF.

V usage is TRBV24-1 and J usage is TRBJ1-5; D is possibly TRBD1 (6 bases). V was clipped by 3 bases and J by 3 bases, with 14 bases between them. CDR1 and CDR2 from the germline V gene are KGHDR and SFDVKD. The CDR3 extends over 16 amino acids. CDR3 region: CATSDKTQGVNQPQHF. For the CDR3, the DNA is TGTGCCACCAGTGATAAGACACAGGGAGTCAATCAGCCCCAGCATTTT.

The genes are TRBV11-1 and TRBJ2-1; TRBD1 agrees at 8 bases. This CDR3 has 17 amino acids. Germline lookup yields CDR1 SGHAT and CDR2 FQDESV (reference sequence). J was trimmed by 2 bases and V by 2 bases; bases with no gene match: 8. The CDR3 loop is CASSLWRQGIAYNEQFF. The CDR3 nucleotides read TGTGCCAGCAGCTTATGGCGACAGGGGATCGCCTACAATGAGCAGTTCTTC.

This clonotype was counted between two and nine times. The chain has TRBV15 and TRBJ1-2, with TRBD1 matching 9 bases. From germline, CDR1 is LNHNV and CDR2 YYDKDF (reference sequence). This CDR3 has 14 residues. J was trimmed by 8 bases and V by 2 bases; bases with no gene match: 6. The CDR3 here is CATSRTGTGKGYTF. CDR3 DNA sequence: TGTGCCACCAGCAGAACCGGGACAGGGAAGGGCTACACCTTC.

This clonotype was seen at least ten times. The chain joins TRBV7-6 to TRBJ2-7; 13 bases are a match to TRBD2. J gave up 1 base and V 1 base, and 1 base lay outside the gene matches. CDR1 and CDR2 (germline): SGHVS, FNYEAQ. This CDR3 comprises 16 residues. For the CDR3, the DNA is TGTGCCAGCAGCTTAGGGACTAGCGGGGGATCCTACGAGCAGTACTTC. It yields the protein CASSLGTSGGSYEQYF.

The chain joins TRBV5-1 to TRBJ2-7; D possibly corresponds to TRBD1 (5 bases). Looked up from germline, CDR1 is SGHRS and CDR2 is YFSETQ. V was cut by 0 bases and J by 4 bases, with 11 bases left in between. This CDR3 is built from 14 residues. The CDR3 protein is CASSLGQTGYEQYF. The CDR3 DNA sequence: TGCGCCAGCAGCTTGGGACAGACTGGATACGAGCAGTACTTC.

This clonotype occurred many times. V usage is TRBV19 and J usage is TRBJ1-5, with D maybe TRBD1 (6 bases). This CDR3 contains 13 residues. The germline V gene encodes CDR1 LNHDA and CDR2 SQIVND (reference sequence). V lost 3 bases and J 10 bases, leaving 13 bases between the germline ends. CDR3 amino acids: CASSIGQLDPQHF. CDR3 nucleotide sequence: TGTGCCAGTAGTATCGGACAGCTGGACCCCCAGCATTTT.

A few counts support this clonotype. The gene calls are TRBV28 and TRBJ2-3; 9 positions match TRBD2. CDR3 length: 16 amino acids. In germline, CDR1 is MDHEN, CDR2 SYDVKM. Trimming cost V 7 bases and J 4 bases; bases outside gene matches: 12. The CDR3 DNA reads TGTGCCAGCACCGTAGCGGGAGTTAGGAGTGCAGATACGCAGTATTTT. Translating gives CASTVAGVRSADTQYF. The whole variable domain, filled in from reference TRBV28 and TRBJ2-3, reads DVKVTQSSRYLVKRTGEKVFLECVQDMDHENMFWYRQDPGLGLRLIYFSYDVKMKEKGDIPEGYSVSREKKERFSLILESASTNQTSMYLCASTVAGVRSADTQYFGPGTRLTVL.

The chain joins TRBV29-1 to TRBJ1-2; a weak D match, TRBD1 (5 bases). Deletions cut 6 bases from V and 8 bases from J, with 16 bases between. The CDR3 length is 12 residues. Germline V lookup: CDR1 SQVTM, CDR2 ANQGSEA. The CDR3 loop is CSVRTSLWGYTF. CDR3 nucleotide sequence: TGCAGCGTAAGGACATCGCTCTGGGGCTACACCTTC.

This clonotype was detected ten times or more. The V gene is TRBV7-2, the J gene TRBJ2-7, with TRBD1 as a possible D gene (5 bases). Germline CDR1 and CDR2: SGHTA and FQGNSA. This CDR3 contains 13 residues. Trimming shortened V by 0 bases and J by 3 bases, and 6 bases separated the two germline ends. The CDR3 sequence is CASSLAQGYEQYF. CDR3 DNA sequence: TGTGCCAGCAGCTTAGCCCAGGGCTACGAGCAGTACTTC.

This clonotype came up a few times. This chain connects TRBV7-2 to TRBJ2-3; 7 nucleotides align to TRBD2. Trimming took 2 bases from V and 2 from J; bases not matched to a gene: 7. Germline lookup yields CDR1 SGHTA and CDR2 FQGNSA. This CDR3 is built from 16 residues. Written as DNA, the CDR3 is TGTGCCAGCAGCTTAAGGCTAGCGGCTTTCACAGATACGCAGTATTTT. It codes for CASSLRLAAFTDTQYF.

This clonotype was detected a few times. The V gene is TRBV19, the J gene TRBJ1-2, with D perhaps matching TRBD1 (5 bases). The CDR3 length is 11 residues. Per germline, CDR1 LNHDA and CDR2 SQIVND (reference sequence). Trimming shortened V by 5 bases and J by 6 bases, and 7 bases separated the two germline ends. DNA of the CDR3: TGTGCCAGTAGTTCGGGACATGGCTACACCTTC. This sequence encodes CASSSGHGYTF. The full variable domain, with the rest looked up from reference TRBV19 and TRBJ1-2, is DGGITQSPKYLFRKEGQNVTLSCEQNLNHDAMYWYRQDPGQGLRLIYYSQIVNDFQKGDIAEGYSVSREKKESFPLTVTSAQKNPTAFYLCASSSGHGYTFGSGTRLTVV.

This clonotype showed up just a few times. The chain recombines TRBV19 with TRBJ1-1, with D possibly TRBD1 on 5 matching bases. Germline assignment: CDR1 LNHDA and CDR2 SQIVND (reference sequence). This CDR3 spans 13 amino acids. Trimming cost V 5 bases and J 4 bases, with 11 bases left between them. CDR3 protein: CASSATGVTEAFF. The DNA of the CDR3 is TGTGCCAGTAGTGCCACGGGGGTCACTGAAGCTTTCTTT. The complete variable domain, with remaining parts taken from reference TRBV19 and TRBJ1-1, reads DGGITQSPKYLFRKEGQNVTLSCEQNLNHDAMYWYRQDPGQGLRLIYYSQIVNDFQKGDIAEGYSVSREKKESFPLTVTSAQKNPTAFYLCASSATGVTEAFFGQGTRLTVV.

The CDR3 sequence is CASSLGGHEFF. The CDR3 coding sequence is TGTGCCAGCAGCTTGGGGGGGCACGAGTTCTTC. The V call is TRBV11-2, the J call TRBJ2-1, with a possible D match to TRBD2 (7 bases). The germline V gene has CDR1 SGHAT and CDR2 FQNNGV. V dropped 3 bases and J dropped 14 bases, with 11 bases sitting between them. There are 11 residues in the CDR3.